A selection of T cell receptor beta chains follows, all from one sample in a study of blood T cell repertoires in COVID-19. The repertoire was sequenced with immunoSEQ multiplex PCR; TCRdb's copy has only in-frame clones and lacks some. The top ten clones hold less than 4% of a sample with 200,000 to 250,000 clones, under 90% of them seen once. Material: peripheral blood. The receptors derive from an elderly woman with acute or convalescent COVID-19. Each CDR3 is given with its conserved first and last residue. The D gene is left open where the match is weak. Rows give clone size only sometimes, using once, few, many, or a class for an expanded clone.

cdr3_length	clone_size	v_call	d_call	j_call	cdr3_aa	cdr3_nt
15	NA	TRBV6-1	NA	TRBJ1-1	CASSDTARWNTEAFF	TGTGCCAGCAGTGACACTGCACGATGGAACACTGAAGCTTTCTTT
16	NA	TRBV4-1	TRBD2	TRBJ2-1	CASSQEGTSDYNEQFF	TGCGCCAGCAGCCAAGAGGGGACTAGCGATTACAATGAGCAGTTCTTC
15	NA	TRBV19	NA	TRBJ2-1	CASSQIGGAYNEQFF	TGTGCCAGTAGCCAAATTGGCGGGGCATACAATGAGCAGTTCTTC
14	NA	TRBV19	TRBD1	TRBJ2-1	CASSIQGAYNEQFF	TGTGCCAGTAGTATTCAGGGGGCCTACAATGAGCAGTTCTTC
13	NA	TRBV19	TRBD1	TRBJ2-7	CASRGQGANEQYF	TGTGCCAGTAGGGGACAGGGGGCAAACGAGCAGTACTTC
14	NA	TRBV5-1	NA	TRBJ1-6	CASSSTGENSPLHF	TGCGCCAGCAGTTCAACCGGGGAAAATTCACCCCTCCACTTT
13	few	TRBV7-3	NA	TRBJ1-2	CASSLNAGGGYTF	TGTGCCAGCAGCTTAAACGCGGGGGGTGGCTACACCTTC
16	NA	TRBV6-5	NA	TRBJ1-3	CASSYSIQGAGNTIYF	TGTGCCAGCAGTTACTCAATACAGGGTGCTGGAAACACCATATATTTT
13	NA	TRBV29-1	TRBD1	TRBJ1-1	CSANTGGDTEAFF	TGCAGCGCCAACACAGGGGGCGATACTGAAGCTTTCTTT
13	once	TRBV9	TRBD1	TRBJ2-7	CASSPRGSYEQYF	TGTGCCAGCAGCCCCAGGGGGTCCTACGAGCAGTACTTC
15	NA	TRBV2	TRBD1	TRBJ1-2	CASSDTGAFGNGYTF	TGTGCCAGCAGTGACACAGGGGCCTTCGGGAATGGCTACACCTTC
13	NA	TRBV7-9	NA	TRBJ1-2	CASSLGDNAGYTF	TGTGCCAGCAGCTTAGGGGACAACGCTGGCTACACCTTC
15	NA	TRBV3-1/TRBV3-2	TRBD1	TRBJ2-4	CASRGVAGQGNIQYF	TGTGCCAGCCGGGGGGTGGCGGGACAGGGTAACATTCAGTACTTC
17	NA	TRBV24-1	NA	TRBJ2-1	CATSDSSGQTPYNEQFF	TGTGCCACCAGTGATTCCAGCGGCCAGACACCCTACAATGAGCAGTTCTTC
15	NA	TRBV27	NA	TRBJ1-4	CASTETAGTNEKLFF	TGTGCCAGCACGGAAACAGCGGGGACTAATGAAAAACTGTTTTTT
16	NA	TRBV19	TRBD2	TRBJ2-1	CASRAGTSGAYNEQFF	TGTGCCAGTAGAGCCGGGACTAGCGGGGCCTACAATGAGCAGTTCTTC